This TCR beta chain was sequenced during a study of post-analysis software for immune sequencing data. On the study more broadly: There were relapsing-remitting, secondary progressive and progressive-relapsing multiple sclerosis among the disease courses included. Study findings and constraints: The normalized Chao1 diversity of multiple sclerosis patients was significantly lower than that of controls. Included in a set of about five TRBV segments more frequent in patients than controls were TRBV5-6, TRBV5-1 and TRBV20-1. Batch-matched samples strongly co-clustered by F measure.

In the case of this clonotype: Its antigen is not identified.

This CDR3 is 15 amino acids long. Germline CDR1 reads KGHDR; CDR2 reads SFDVKD. Trimming cost V 4 bases and J 4 bases; bases outside gene matches: 4. Included in the TCR beta cDNA libraries were unique molecular identifiers. Input populations of roughly 0.95 to 10 million T cells gave rise to approximately 500,000 cDNA molecules. TCRdb analysed the PCR reads with MiXCR anew, one entry per CDR3 protein. The sample carries about 500,000 distinct CDR3 sequences, 40% to 55% recorded once. The source material was blood. This receptor was obtained from a girl under 18 with multiple sclerosis. The chain is built from TRBV24-1 and TRBJ1-1, with TRBD1 identical over 11 bases. The CDR3 loop is CATSDAGTGGTEAFF. The CDR3 DNA reads TGTGCCACCAGTGACGCCGGGACAGGGGGCACTGAAGCTTTCTTT.